The source of this T cell receptor beta chain is a study of PD-1 blockade in classical Hodgkin lymphoma. The time point denotes: cycle 4 day 1 (C4D1), after five to seven weeks of nivolumab. Every single patient, without exception, relapsed after autologous stem cell transplantation, and brentuximab vedotin exposure varied. Researchers report purifying CD4+ T cells from thawed PBMCs by magnetic negative selection. This clone was seen more than once but under ten times. The CDR3 is 15 amino acids. CDR1 is LNHDA, CDR2 SQIVND, per germline (reference sequence). The V end lost 8 bases, the J end lost 0 bases, and 14 bases lay between the germline ends. Sequencing was performed with immunoSEQ multiplex PCR; in TCRdb, only in-frame clones are kept and a portion is missing. The data contain about 22,000 clones, less than 75% of them singletons.

The specimen was CD4+ T cells from blood, collected before the fourth cycle of nivolumab. This receptor was taken from a human donor with classical Hodgkin lymphoma. V gene TRBV19 combines with J gene TRBJ1-5; D is possibly TRBD1 (5 bases). The CDR3 sequence is CASDAGPPSNQPQHF. CDR3 in DNA: TGTGCCAGTGATGCGGGGCCTCCTAGCAATCAGCCCCAGCATTTT.